What follows is one T cell receptor beta chain and its context. Germline V gene lookup returns CDR1 SGHRS and CDR2 YFSETQ. Trimming took 4 bases from V and 10 from J, leaving 15 bases between them. The CDR3 spans 14 residues. This entry belongs to a study of blood T cell repertoires in COVID-19. Authors' methods: Using reference gene primer amplification, nucleated cell counts were estimated. Generated by immunoSEQ multiplex PCR, the TCRdb table keeps only in-frame clones and is missing some. For V, J and clone size, that table is used; D and trimming come from the DNA. This table has fewer than 130,000 clones, 72% appearing once.

The clonotype originates from a woman aged 55-69 years with acute or convalescent COVID-19. This chain uses TRBV5-1 with TRBJ1-6; the D gene is possibly TRBD1 (6 bases). Material for sequencing was peripheral blood. The CDR3 loop reads CASSRGQLDSPLHF. CDR3 bases: TGCGCCAGCAGCAGGGGACAACTTGACTCACCCCTCCACTTT.